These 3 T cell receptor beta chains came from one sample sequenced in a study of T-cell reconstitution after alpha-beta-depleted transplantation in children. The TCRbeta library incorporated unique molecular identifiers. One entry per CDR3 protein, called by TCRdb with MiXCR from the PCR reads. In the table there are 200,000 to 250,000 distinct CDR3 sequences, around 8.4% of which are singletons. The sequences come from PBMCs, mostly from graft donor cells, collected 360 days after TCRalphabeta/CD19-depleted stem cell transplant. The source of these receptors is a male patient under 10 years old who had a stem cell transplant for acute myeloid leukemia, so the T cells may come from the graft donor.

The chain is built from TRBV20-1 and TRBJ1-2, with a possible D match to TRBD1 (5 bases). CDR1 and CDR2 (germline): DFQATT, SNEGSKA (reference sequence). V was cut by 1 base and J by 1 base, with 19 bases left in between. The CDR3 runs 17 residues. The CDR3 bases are TGCAGTGCTAGAGTGTGGGGGAGTCAACGCTGTAACTATGGCTACACCTTC. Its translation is CSARVWGSQRCNYGYTF.

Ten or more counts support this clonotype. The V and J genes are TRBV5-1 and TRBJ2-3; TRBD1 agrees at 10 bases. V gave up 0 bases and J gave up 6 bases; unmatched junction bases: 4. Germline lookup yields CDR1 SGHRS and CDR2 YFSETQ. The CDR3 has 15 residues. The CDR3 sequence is CASSLALTGGDTQYF. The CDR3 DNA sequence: TGCGCCAGCAGCTTGGCCCTGACAGGGGGCGATACGCAGTATTTT.

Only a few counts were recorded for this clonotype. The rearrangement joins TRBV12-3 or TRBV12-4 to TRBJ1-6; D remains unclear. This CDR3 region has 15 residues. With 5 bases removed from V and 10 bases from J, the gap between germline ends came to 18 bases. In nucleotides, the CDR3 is TGTGCCAGCAGTGCCTCGACGGCTTTAGGGTCACCCCTCCACTTT. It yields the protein CASSASTALGSPLHF.